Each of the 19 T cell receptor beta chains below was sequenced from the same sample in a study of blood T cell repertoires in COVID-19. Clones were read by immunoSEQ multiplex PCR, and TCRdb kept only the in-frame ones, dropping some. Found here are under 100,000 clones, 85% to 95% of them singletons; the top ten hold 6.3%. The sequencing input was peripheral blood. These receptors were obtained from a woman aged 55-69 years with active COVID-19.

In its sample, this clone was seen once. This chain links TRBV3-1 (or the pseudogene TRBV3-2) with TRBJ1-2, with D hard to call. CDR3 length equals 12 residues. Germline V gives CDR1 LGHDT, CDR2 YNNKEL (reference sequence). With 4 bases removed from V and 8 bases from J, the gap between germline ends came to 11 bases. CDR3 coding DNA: TGTGCCAGCAGCCGGAATCGAGGGGGCTACACCTTC. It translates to CASSRNRGGYTF.

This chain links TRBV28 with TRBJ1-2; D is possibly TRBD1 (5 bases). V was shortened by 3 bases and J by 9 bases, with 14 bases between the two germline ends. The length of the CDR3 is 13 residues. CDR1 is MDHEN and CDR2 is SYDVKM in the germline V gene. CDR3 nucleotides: TGTGCCAGCAGTTTTGAACAGGCAGGGAGCTACACCTTC. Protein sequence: CASSFEQAGSYTF.

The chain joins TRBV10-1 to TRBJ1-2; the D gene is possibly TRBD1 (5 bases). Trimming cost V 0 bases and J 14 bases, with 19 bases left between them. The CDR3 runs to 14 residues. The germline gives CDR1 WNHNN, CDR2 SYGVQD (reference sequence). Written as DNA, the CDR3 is TGCGCCAGCAGTGAGTCGAATGTCCGGCAGGGTTTGACCTTC. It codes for CASSESNVRQGLTF.

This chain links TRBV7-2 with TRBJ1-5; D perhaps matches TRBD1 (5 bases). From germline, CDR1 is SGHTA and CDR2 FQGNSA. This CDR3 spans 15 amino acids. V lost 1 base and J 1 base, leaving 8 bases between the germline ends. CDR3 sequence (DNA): TGTGCCAGCAGCTTAGACCGGGGGAGCAATCAGCCCCAGCATTTT. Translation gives CASSLDRGSNQPQHF. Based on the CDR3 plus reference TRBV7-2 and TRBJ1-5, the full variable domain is GAGVSQSPSNKVTEKGKDVELRCDPISGHTALYWYRQSLGQGLEFLIYFQGNSAPDKSGLPSDRFSAERTGGSVSTLTIQRTQQEDSAVYLCASSLDRGSNQPQHFGDGTRLSIL.

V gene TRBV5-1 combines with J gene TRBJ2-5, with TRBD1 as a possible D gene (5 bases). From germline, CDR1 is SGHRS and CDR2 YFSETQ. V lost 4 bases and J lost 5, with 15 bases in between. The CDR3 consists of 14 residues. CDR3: CASSPTQGPETQYF. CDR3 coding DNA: TGCGCCAGCAGCCCAACCCAGGGTCCGGAGACCCAGTACTTC. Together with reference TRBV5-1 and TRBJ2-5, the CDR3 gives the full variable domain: KAGVTQTPRYLIKTRGQQVTLSCSPISGHRSVSWYQQTPGQGLQFLFEYFSETQRNKGNFPGRFSGRQFSNSRSEMNVSTLELGDSALYLCASSPTQGPETQYFGPGTRLLVL.

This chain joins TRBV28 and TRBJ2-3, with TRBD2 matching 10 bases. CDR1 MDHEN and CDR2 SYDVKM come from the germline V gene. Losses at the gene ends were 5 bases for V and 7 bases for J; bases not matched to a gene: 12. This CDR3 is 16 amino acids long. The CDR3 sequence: CASSPAEAGGLNTQYF. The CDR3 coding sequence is TGTGCCAGCAGTCCCGCGGAAGCGGGGGGGCTGAATACGCAGTATTTT.

The CDR3 coding sequence is TGTGCCAGTTCCGGGGCACAGGGTGGGGGTCAGCCCCAGCATTTT. The encoded protein is CASSGAQGGGQPQHF. The chain carries TRBV19 and TRBJ1-5, with a tentative D call TRBD1 (6 bases). Trimming cost V 8 bases and J 6 bases, with 20 bases left between them. The germline CDR1 and CDR2 sequences are LNHDA and SQIVND (reference sequence). There are 15 residues in the CDR3. Drawing the rest from reference TRBV19 and TRBJ1-5, the complete variable domain is DGGITQSPKYLFRKEGQNVTLSCEQNLNHDAMYWYRQDPGQGLRLIYYSQIVNDFQKGDIAEGYSVSREKKESFPLTVTSAQKNPTAFYLCASSGAQGGGQPQHFGDGTRLSIL.

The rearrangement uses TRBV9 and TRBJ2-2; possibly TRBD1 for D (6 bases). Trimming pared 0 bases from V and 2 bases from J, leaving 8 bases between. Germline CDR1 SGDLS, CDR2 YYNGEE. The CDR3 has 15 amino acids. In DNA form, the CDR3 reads TGTGCCAGCAGCGTAGTACAGGGTAACACCGGGGAGCTGTTTTTT. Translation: CASSVVQGNTGELFF. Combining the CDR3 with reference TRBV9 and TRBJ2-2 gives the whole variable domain DSGVTQTPKHLITATGQRVTLRCSPRSGDLSVYWYQQSLDQGLQFLIQYYNGEERAKGNILERFSAQQFPDLHSELNLSSLELGDSALYFCASSVVQGNTGELFFGEGSRLTVL.

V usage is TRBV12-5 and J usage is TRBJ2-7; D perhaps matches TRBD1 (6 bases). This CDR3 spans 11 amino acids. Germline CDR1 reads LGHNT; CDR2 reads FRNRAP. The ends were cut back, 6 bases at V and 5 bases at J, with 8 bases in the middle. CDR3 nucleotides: TGTGCTAGTGGGGGGGCCCACGAGCAGTACTTC. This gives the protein CASGGAHEQYF.

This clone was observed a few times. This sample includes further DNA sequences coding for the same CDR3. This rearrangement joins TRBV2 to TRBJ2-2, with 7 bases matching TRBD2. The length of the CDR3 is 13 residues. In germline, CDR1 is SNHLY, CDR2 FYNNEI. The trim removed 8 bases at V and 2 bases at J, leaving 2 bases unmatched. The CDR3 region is CASSGLNTGELFF. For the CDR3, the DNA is TGTGCCAGCTCGGGACTAAACACCGGGGAGCTGTTTTTT.

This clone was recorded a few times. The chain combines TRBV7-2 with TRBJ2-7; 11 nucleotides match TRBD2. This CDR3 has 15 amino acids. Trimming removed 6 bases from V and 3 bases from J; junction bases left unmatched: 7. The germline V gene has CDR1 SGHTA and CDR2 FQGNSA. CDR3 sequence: CASRERGLADYEQYF. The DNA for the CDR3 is TGTGCCAGCAGGGAAAGGGGACTAGCGGACTACGAGCAGTACTTC. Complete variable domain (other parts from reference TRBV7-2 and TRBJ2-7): GAGVSQSPSNKVTEKGKDVELRCDPISGHTALYWYRQSLGQGLEFLIYFQGNSAPDKSGLPSDRFSAERTGGSVSTLTIQRTQQEDSAVYLCASRERGLADYEQYFGPGTRLTVT.

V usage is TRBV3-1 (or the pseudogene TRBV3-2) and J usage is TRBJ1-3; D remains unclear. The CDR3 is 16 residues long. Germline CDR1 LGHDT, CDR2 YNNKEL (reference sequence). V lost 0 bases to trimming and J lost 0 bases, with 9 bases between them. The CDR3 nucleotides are TGTGCCAGCAGCCAAGACGAGGGCTCCTCTGGAAACACCATATATTTT. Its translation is CASSQDEGSSGNTIYF.

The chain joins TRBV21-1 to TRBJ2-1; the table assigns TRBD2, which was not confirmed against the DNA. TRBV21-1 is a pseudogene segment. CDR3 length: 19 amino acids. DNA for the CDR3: TGTGCCAGTATACCGGGACAGGAGACTAGCGGGGGCGATTACAATGAGCAGTTCTTC. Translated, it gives CASIPGQETSGGDYNEQFF.

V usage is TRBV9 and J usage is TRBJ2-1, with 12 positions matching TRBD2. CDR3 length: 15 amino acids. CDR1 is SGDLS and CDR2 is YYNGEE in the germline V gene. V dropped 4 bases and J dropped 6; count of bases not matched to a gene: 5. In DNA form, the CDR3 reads TGTGCCAGCAGCAAAGGACTAGCGGGGTCCAATGAGCAGTTCTTC. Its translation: CASSKGLAGSNEQFF.

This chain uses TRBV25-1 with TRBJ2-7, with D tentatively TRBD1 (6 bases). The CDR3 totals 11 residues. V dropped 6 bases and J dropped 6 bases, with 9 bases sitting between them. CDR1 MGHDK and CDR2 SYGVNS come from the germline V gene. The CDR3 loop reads CASRQGSEQYF. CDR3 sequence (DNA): TGTGCCAGCAGACAGGGAAGCGAGCAGTACTTC.

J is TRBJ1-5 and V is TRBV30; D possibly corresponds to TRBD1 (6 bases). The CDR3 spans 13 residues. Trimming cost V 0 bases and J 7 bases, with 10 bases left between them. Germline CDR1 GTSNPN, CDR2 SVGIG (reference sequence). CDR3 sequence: CAWSVQGGQPQHF. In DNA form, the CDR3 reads TGTGCCTGGAGTGTACAGGGCGGGCAGCCCCAGCATTTT.

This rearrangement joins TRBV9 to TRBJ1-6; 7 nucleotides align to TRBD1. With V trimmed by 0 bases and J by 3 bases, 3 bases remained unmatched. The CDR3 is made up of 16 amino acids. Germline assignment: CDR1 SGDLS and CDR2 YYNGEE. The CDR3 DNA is TGTGCCAGCAGCGTAGGGTCAGGGGGCTATAATTCACCCCTCCACTTT. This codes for CASSVGSGGYNSPLHF.

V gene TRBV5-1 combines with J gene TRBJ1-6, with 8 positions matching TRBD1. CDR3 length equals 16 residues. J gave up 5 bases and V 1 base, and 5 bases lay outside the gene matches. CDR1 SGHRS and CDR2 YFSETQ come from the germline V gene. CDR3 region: CASSLTGQGDNSPLHF. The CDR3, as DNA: TGCGCCAGCAGCTTGACCGGACAGGGAGATAATTCACCCCTCCACTTT. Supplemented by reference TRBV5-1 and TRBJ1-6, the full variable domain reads KAGVTQTPRYLIKTRGQQVTLSCSPISGHRSVSWYQQTPGQGLQFLFEYFSETQRNKGNFPGRFSGRQFSNSRSEMNVSTLELGDSALYLCASSLTGQGDNSPLHFGNGTRLTVT.

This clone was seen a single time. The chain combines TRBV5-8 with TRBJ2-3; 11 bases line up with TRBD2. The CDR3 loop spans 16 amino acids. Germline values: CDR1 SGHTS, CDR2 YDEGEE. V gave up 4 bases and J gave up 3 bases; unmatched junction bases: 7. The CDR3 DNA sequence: TGTGCCAGCAGCGCCGGGACTAGCGGAGGAACAGATACGCAGTATTTT. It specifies CASSAGTSGGTDTQYF.